The clone carrying this T cell receptor beta chain was detected many times. Its antigen is as yet unknown. The time point is: patch test 1, 2 weeks after DPC sensitization. Treatment denoted: therapeutic diphenylcyclopropenone sensitization with weekly scalp DPC. The record originates from a study of human T cells and chemical hapten exposure. Study observations and caveats: The study found that PT1 expanded TCR counts correlated positively with patch test score.

The trim removed 6 bases at V and 5 bases at J, leaving 7 bases unmatched. The CDR3 has 14 residues. TCRdb independently ran MiXCR on the RACE reads; one entry per CDR3 protein. This table holds roughly 380,000 distinct CDR3 sequences, 4% to 5.5% found once. This clonotype originated in a woman between 50 and 59 years old with alopecia areata. Some clones in this sample may be carry-over from other donors' samples. J is TRBJ1-5 and V is TRBV12-3 or TRBV12-4; the match to TRBD1 covers 7 bases. The sample here was whole blood, taken in connection with sensitization to the hapten diphenylcyclopropenone (DPC). The CDR3 coding sequence is TGTGCCAGCAGATGGACAGGAGGGGATCAGCCCCAGCATTTT. Protein product: CASRWTGGDQPQHF.